Shown below are 22 T cell receptor beta chains from a single sample sequenced in a study of blood T cell repertoires in COVID-19. Data came from immunoSEQ multiplex PCR; TCRdb stores just in-frame clones and leaves some out. Of 120,000 or so clones listed, more than 75% were seen once; the top ten hold 3.7%. The specimen sequenced was peripheral blood. These receptors were collected from a man in his fifties or sixties with active COVID-19.

The chain carries TRBV24-1 and TRBJ1-5; possible D gene TRBD1, 6 bases. V lost 4 bases, J lost 4 bases, and 13 bases lay in between. The germline V gene encodes CDR1 KGHDR and CDR2 SFDVKD. This CDR3 has 15 amino acids. The CDR3 is CATSDDTGSNQPQHF. The CDR3 DNA sequence: TGTGCCACCAGTGACGATACAGGGTCAAATCAGCCCCAGCATTTT.

This chain links TRBV5-1 with TRBJ1-1; the D is unclear. The CDR3 length is 15 residues. Looked up from germline, CDR1 is SGHRS and CDR2 is YFSETQ. V lost 4 bases, J lost 0 bases, and 13 bases lay in between. The CDR3 is CASSHLSSMNTEAFF. The CDR3, as DNA: TGCGCCAGCAGCCACCTCTCGAGCATGAACACTGAAGCTTTCTTT.

DNA for the CDR3: TGTGCTAGTGGTTTGGTACTGACGAGGATGAGCTCTGGAAACACCATATATTTT. Amino acids: CASGLVLTRMSSGNTIYF. The genes are TRBV12-5 and TRBJ1-3; D uncertain. The germline CDR1 and CDR2 sequences are LGHNT and FRNRAP. Trimming cost V 0 bases and J 0 bases, with 15 bases left between them. The CDR3 spans 18 residues.

The chain joins TRBV10-3 to TRBJ2-5; 10 bases align to TRBD2. The germline gives CDR1 ENHRY, CDR2 SYGVKD. CDR3 length equals 16 residues. The V gene end was trimmed by 4 bases and the J gene end by 3 bases; junction bases not matched to a gene: 8. The CDR3 protein is CAISGLAGDIKETQYF. The CDR3 bases are TGTGCCATCAGTGGGCTAGCGGGGGACATCAAAGAGACCCAGTACTTC.

The V and J genes are TRBV7-9 and TRBJ2-7, with 10 bases identical to TRBD1. CDR3 length equals 17 residues. J gave up 0 bases and V 5 bases, and 10 bases lay outside the gene matches. Germline V CDR1 and CDR2: SEHNR, FQNEAQ (reference sequence). Written as DNA, the CDR3 is TGTGCCAGCAGCAAATCCGGGACAGGGGCGAGCTCCTACGAGCAGTACTTC. Amino acid sequence: CASSKSGTGASSYEQYF.

This clone was observed a handful of times. Other DNA sequences in this sample translate to the same CDR3. The chain carries TRBV3-1 (or the pseudogene TRBV3-2) and TRBJ2-1, with unresolved D. This CDR3 has 11 residues. In germline, CDR1 is LGHDT, CDR2 YNNKEL (reference sequence). The V end lost 4 bases, the J end lost 7 bases, and 5 bases lay between the germline ends. CDR3 amino acids: CASSPGNEQFF. CDR3 coding DNA: TGTGCCAGCAGCCCGGGTAATGAGCAGTTCTTC.

On this clone: An end of the junction differs from the germline gene, which may be a read error. This rearrangement joins TRBV12-5 to TRBJ2-2; 10 bases agree with TRBD2. The CDR3 totals 16 residues. Germline V gene data show CDR1 as LGHNT and CDR2 as FRNRAP. CDR3 sequence (DNA): TGTGCTAGTGGTCACAAGGGACTAGCGAATACCGGGGAGCTGTTTTTT. Translation: CASGHKGLANTGELFF.

The chain is built from TRBV6-5 and TRBJ1-4, with 7 bases fitting TRBD1. The germline gives CDR1 MNHEY, CDR2 SVGAGI. CDR3 size: 13 residues. Losses at the gene ends were 7 bases for V and 7 bases for J; bases not matched to a gene: 6. The CDR3 sequence: CASTDRVGEKLFF. The CDR3 nucleotides are TGTGCCAGCACCGACAGGGTCGGTGAAAAACTGTTTTTT.

As DNA, the CDR3 is TGTGCCAGCAGTCCCGGGATGCTAATAAGGAGTAATGAAAAACTGTTTTTT. It yields the protein CASSPGMLIRSNEKLFF. V usage is TRBV6-2 or TRBV6-3 and J usage is TRBJ1-4; no reliable D call. Germline V gene data show CDR1 as MNHEY and CDR2 as SVGEGT. V shed 5 bases and J shed 4 bases, with 20 bases lying between them. This CDR3 comprises 17 residues.

This clone was seen only a few times. The chain employs TRBV18 and TRBJ2-1; 13 positions agree with TRBD2. CDR1 and CDR2 from the germline V gene are KGHSH and LQKENI. This CDR3 is 17 amino acids long. The J segment lost 5 bases and the V segment lost 1 base, leaving 5 bases of the junction unmatched. CDR3 sequence: CASSPRTSGRVNNEQFF. The CDR3 region has the DNA TGTGCCAGCTCACCACGAACTAGCGGGAGGGTAAACAATGAGCAGTTCTTC.

The chain has TRBV7-2 and TRBJ2-1, with 7 bases matching TRBD2. CDR1 SGHTA and CDR2 FQGNSA come from the germline V gene. The CDR3 runs 15 residues. J gave up 7 bases and V 5 bases, and 11 bases lay outside the gene matches. As DNA, the CDR3 is TGTGCCAGCAGCGTGGGAGGGAGTGGGAAAAATGAGCAGTTCTTC. Its translation: CASSVGGSGKNEQFF.

This clone was seen a few times. The chain carries TRBV5-1 and TRBJ1-5, with 7 positions matching TRBD1. Unmatched junction bases numbered 4, after V lost 4 bases and J lost 0 bases. This CDR3 comprises 15 residues. Looked up from germline, CDR1 is SGHRS and CDR2 is YFSETQ. In DNA, the CDR3 is TGCGCCAGCAGCCCAACAGGGGATAGCAATCAGCCCCAGCATTTT. Amino acid sequence: CASSPTGDSNQPQHF.

The count of this clone is one. The rearrangement joins TRBV9 to TRBJ1-1; D might be TRBD1 (6 bases). Germline V gene data show CDR1 as SGDLS and CDR2 as YYNGEE. The V end lost 2 bases, the J end lost 4 bases, and 15 bases lay between the germline ends. CDR3 size: 15 residues. The CDR3: CASSVGRGYFTEAFF. The CDR3 nucleotides read TGTGCCAGCAGCGTTGGCAGGGGTTATTTCACTGAAGCTTTCTTT. Full variable domain (rest looked up from reference TRBV9 and TRBJ1-1): DSGVTQTPKHLITATGQRVTLRCSPRSGDLSVYWYQQSLDQGLQFLIQYYNGEERAKGNILERFSAQQFPDLHSELNLSSLELGDSALYFCASSVGRGYFTEAFFGQGTRLTVV.

A note on this clone: Germline and junction disagree at one end, which may indicate a read error. This chain uses TRBV2 with TRBJ2-7; 10 bases are a match to TRBD1. The germline gives CDR1 SNHLY, CDR2 FYNNEI. The CDR3 extends over 15 amino acids. This CDR3 is CASSEWDRGSSEQYF. The CDR3 DNA reads as TGTGCCAGCAGTGAGTGGGACAGGGGTTCCTCCGAGCAGTACTTC.

The rearrangement links TRBV3-1 (or the pseudogene TRBV3-2) to TRBJ1-4, with a weak D call TRBD1 (5 bases). The length of the CDR3 is 14 residues. The ends were cut back, 5 bases at V and 8 bases at J, with 15 bases in the middle. The V gene's germline CDR1 is LGHDT and CDR2 YNNKEL (reference sequence). The DNA of the CDR3 is TGTGCCAGCAGCTTTGGACACGGGGGGGAAAAACTGTTTTTT. Translation: CASSFGHGGEKLFF.

The rearrangement links TRBV3-1 (or the pseudogene TRBV3-2) to TRBJ1-4, with TRBD1 matching 10 bases. CDR1 and CDR2 (germline): LGHDT, YNNKEL (reference sequence). V shed 4 bases and J 5 bases; nucleotides not matched to a gene: 4. The CDR3 contains 15 residues. CDR3 protein: CASSPWDRGNEKLFF. CDR3 sequence (DNA): TGTGCCAGCAGCCCGTGGGACAGGGGAAATGAAAAACTGTTTTTT.

The chain links TRBV2 to TRBJ2-7; D not resolved. The length of the CDR3 is 15 residues. Trimming took 6 bases from V and 9 from J, leaving 24 bases between them. CDR1 and CDR2 from the germline V gene are SNHLY and FYNNEI. CDR3 loop: CASSPPYPSMVGQYV. CDR3 nucleotide sequence: TGTGCCAGCAGCCCCCCTTACCCAAGCATGGTCGGGCAGTACGTC.

The rearrangement links TRBV19 to TRBJ1-1, with D maybe TRBD1 (5 bases). Looked up from germline, CDR1 is LNHDA and CDR2 is SQIVND (reference sequence). The V end lost 3 bases, the J end lost 1 base, and 9 bases lay between the germline ends. CDR3 length: 14 amino acids. The DNA of the CDR3 is TGTGCCAGTAGTATTGGACAAACGAACACTGAAGCTTTCTTT. Its protein is CASSIGQTNTEAFF.

As for this clone: An end of the junction differs from the germline gene, which may be a read error. This chain uses TRBV6-5 with TRBJ2-6; maybe TRBD1 (5 bases). The length of the CDR3 is 14 residues. The V gene's germline CDR1 is MNHEY and CDR2 SVGAGI. The CDR3 protein is CASRAGAGANVLTF. In nucleotides, the CDR3 is TGTGCCAGCAGGGCCGGCGCTGGGGCCAACGTCCTAACTTTC.

The chain recombines TRBV21-1 with TRBJ2-7; TRBD2, the D gene given by the table, was not confirmed from the DNA. TRBV21-1 is annotated as a pseudogene. This CDR3 is built from 19 residues. CDR3 region: CASSKALSGTSGSTNEQYV. In nucleotides, the CDR3 is TGTGCCAGCAGCAAAGCGCTTTCCGGGACTAGCGGGAGTACGAACGAGCAGTACGTC.

CDR3 in DNA: TGTGCCAGCACGGAGGACAGGGTTCTTAGGAGAGGAGCTTTCTTT. This gives the protein CASTEDRVLRRGAFF. The J gene is TRBJ1-1, the V gene TRBV6-6, with 8 bases aligning to TRBD1. The germline V gene has CDR1 MNHNY and CDR2 SVGAGI (reference sequence). V was clipped by 7 bases and J by 10 bases; unmatched bases: 17. The CDR3 extends over 15 amino acids.

This chain joins TRBV5-1 and TRBJ2-7; 11 bases line up with TRBD1. V trimming: 0 bases; J trimming: 2 bases; junction bases outside the gene matches: 7. The CDR3 runs to 17 residues. Per the germline V gene, CDR1 is SGHRS and CDR2 is YFSETQ. CDR3 sequence: CASSLGTGGIPPYEQYF. CDR3 DNA sequence: TGCGCCAGCAGCTTGGGGACAGGGGGCATCCCACCCTACGAGCAGTACTTC.